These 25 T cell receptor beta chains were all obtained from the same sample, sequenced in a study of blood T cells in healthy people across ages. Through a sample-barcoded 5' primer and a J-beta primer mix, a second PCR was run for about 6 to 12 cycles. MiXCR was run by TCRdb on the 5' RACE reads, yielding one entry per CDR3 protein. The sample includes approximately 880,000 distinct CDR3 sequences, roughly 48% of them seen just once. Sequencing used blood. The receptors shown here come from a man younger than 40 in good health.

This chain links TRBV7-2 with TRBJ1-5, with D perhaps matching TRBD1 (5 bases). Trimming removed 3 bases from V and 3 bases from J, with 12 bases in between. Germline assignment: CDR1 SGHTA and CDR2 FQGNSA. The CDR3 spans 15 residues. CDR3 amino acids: CASSLVGGTNQPQHF. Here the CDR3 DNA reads TGTGCCAGCAGCTTGGTTGGGGGAACCAATCAGCCCCAGCATTTT.

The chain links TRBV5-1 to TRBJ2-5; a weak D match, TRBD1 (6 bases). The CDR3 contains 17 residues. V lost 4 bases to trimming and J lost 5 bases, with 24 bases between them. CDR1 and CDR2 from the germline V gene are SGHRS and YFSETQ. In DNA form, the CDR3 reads TGCGCCAGCAGCCCCGGGACATCCTCTGCGACGGGGGAGACCCAGTACTTC. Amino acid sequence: CASSPGTSSATGETQYF.

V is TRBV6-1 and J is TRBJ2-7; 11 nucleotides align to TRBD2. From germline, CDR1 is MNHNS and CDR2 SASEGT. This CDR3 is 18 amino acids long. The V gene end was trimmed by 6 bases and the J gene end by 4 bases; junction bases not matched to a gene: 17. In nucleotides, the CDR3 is TGTGCCAGCAGGATCCCCGCTCCTCTAGCGGGGGGCCAATACGAGCAGTACTTC. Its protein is CASRIPAPLAGGQYEQYF.

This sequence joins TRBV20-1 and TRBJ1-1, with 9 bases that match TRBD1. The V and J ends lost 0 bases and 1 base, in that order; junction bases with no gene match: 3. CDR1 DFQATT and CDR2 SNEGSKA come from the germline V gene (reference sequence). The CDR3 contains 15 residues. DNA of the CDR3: TGCAGTGCTAGAGATTCGGGACAGGGGAACACTGAAGCTTTCTTT. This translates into CSARDSGQGNTEAFF.

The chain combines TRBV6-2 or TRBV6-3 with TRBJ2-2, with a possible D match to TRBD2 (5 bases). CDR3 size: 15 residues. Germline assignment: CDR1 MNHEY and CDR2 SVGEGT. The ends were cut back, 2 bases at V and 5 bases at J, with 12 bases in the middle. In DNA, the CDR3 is TGTGCCAGCAGTTACCTTAGCGAAGGGACCGGGGAGCTGTTTTTT. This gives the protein CASSYLSEGTGELFF.

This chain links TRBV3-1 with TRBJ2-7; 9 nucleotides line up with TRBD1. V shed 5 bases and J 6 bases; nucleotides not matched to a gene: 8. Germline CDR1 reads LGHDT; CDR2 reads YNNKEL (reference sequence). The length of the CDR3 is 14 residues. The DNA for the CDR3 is TGTGCCAGCAGCACAGGACAGGGGTCGGGCGAGCAGTACTTC. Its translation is CASSTGQGSGEQYF.

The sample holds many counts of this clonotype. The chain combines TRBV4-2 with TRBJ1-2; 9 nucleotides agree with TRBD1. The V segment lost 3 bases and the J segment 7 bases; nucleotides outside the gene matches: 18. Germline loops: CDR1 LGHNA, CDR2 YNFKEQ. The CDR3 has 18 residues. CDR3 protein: CASSQETDRGRERSGYTF. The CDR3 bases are TGTGCCAGCAGCCAGGAGACGGACAGGGGCCGTGAGCGGAGTGGCTACACCTTC.

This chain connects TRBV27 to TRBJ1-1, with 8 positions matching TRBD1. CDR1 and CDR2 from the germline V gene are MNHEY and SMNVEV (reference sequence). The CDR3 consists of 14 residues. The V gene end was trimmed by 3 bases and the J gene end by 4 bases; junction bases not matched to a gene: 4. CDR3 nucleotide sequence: TGTGCCAGCAGTTTCAGGACAGGGCCCACTGAAGCTTTCTTT. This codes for CASSFRTGPTEAFF.

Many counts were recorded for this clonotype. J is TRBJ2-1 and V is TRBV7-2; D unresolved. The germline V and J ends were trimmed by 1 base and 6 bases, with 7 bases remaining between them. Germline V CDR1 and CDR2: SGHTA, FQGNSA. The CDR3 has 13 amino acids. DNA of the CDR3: TGTGCCAGCAGCTTAGGGGTTCCCAATGAGCAGTTCTTC. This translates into CASSLGVPNEQFF.

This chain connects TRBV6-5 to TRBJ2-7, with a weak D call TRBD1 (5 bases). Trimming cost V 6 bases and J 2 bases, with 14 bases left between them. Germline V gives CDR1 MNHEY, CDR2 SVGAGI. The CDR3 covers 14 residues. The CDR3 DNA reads TGTGCCAGCAGGAATAGTGCAGGGCCCTACGAGCAGTACTTC. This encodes CASRNSAGPYEQYF.

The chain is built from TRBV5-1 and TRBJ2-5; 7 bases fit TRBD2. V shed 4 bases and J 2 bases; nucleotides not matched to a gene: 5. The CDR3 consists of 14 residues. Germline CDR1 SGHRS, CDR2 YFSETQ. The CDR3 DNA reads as TGCGCCAGCAGCCGCGAACTAGCGCAAGAGACCCAGTACTTC. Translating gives CASSRELAQETQYF.

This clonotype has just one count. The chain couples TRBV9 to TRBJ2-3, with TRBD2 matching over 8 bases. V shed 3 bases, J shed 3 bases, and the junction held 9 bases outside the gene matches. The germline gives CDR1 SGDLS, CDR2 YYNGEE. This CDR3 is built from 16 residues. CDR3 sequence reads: CASSGLSGKGTDTQYF. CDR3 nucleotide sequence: TGTGCCAGCAGCGGGCTTAGCGGGAAAGGGACAGATACGCAGTATTTT.

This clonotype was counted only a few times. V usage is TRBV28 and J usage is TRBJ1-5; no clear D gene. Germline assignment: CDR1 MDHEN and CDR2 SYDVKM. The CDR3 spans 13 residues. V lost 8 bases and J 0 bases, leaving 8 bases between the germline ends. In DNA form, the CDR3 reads TGTGCCAGCGAGATGAATAGCAATCAGCCCCAGCATTTT. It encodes CASEMNSNQPQHF.

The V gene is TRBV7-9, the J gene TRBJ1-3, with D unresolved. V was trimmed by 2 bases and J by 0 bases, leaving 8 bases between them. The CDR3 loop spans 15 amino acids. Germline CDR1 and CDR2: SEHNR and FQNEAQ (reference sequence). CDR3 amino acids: CASSLMASSGNTIYF. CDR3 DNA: TGTGCCAGCAGCTTAATGGCAAGCTCTGGAAACACCATATATTTT.

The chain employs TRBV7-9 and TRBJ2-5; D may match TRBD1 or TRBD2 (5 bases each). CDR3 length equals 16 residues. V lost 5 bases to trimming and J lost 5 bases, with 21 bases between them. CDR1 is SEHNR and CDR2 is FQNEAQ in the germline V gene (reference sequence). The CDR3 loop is CASSPRVGRSVETQYF. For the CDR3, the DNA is TGTGCCAGCAGCCCCAGAGTGGGACGTTCCGTCGAGACCCAGTACTTC.

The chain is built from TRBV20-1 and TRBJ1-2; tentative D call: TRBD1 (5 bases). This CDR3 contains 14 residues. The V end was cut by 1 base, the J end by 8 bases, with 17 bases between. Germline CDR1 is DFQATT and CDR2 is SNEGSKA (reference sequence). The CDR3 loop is CSARGYRDPAGYTF. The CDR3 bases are TGCAGTGCTAGAGGGTACCGGGACCCAGCGGGCTACACCTTC.

CDR3 nucleotides: TGTGCCAGCAGCATCATCCCCAGGGACCCTAACTTCTACGAGCAGTACTTC. Translating gives CASSIIPRDPNFYEQYF. This rearrangement joins TRBV5-6 to TRBJ2-7; D is possibly TRBD1 or TRBD2 (5 bases each). Germline V CDR1 and CDR2: SGHDT, YYEEEE. The V end lost 4 bases, the J end lost 3 bases, and 23 bases lay between the germline ends. The CDR3 extends over 17 amino acids.

For the CDR3, the DNA is TGTGCCAGCAGTTTTTCCTTAGCGGGGGCCTACAATGAGCAGTTCTTC. Protein: CASSFSLAGAYNEQFF. The chain has TRBV28 and TRBJ2-1; the match to TRBD2 covers 9 bases. Trimming at V came to 3 bases and at J to 2 bases, leaving 5 bases not matched to a gene. The CDR3 has 16 amino acids. Germline-derived CDR1 and CDR2 are MDHEN and SYDVKM.

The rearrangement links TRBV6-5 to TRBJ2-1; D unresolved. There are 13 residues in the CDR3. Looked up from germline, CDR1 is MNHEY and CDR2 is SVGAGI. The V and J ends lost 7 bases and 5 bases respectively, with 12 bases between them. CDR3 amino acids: CASTRRSNNEQFF. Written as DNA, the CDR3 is TGTGCCAGCACCAGAAGGTCCAACAATGAGCAGTTCTTC.

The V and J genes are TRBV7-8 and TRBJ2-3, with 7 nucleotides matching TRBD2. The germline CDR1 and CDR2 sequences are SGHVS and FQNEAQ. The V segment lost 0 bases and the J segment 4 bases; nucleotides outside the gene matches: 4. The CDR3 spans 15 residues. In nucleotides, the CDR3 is TGTGCCAGCAGCTTAGCTCCTAGCGGCCCAGATACGCAGTATTTT. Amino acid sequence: CASSLAPSGPDTQYF.

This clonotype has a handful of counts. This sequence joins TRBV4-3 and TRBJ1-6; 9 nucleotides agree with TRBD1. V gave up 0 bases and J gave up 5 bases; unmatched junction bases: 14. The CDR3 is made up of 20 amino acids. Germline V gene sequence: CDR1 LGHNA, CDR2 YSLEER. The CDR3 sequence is CASSQDFPPGQGSHNSPLHF. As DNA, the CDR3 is TGCGCCAGCAGCCAAGACTTCCCGCCGGGACAGGGCAGCCATAATTCACCCCTCCACTTT.

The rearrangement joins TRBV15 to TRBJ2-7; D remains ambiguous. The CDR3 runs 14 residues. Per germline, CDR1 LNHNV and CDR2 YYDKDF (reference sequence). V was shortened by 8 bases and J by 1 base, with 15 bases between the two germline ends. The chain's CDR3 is CATSQRSESYEQYF. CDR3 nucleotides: TGTGCCACCTCTCAGAGGTCGGAGTCCTACGAGCAGTACTTC.

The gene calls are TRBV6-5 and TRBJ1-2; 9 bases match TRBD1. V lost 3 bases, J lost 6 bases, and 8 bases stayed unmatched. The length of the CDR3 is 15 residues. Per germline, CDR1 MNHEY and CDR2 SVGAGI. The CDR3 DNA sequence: TGTGCCAGCAGTTATTTACAGGGGGCGCAGGATGGCTACACCTTC. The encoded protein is CASSYLQGAQDGYTF.

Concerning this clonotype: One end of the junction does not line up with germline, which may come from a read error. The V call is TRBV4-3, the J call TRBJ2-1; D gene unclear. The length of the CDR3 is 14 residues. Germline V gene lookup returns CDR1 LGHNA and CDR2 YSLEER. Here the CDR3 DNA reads TGCGCCAGCGGCCAAGACCTATCCTGGAATGAGCAGTTCTTC. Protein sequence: CASGQDLSWNEQFF.

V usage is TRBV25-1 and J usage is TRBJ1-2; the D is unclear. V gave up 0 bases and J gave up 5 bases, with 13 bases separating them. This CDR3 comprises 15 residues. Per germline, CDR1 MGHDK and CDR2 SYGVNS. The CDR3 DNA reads TGTGCCAGCAGTGAATATGGGCAGTTAGGGTATGGCTACACCTTC. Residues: CASSEYGQLGYGYTF.